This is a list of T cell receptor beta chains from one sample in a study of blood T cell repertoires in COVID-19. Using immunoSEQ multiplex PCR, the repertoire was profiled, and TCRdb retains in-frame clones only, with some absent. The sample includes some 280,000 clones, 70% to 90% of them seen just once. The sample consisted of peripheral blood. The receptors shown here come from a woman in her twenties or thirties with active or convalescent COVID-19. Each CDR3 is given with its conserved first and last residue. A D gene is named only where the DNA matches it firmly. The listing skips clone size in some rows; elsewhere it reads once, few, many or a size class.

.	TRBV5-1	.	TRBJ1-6	CASQQESSYNSPLHF	TGCGCCAGCCAACAGGAAAGCTCCTATAATTCACCCCTCCACTTT
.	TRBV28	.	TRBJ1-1	CASSLVGDSEAFF	TGTGCCAGCAGTTTAGTAGGGGATTCTGAAGCTTTCTTT
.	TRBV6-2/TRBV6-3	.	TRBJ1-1	CASSYGYRADTEAFF	TGTGCCAGCAGTTACGGGTACAGGGCGGACACTGAAGCTTTCTTT
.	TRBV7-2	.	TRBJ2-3	CASSLRWGRTDTQYF	TGTGCCAGCAGCCTTAGGTGGGGGAGGACAGATACGCAGTATTTT
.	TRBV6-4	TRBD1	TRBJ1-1	CASSRDRGSPEAFF	TGTGCCAGCAGCCGGGACAGGGGATCCCCTGAAGCTTTCTTT
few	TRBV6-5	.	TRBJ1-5	CATTERGRGYQPQHF	TGTGCCACCACGGAGCGGGGGAGGGGGTATCAGCCCCAGCATTTT
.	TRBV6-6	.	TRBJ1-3	CASSTPGNTIYF	TGTGCCAGCAGCACACCTGGAAACACCATATATTTT
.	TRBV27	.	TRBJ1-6	CASIPPGLLLPLHF	TGTGCCAGCATCCCTCCAGGTCTCCTATTACCCCTCCACTTT
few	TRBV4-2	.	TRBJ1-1	CASSQTVEAFF	TGTGCCAGCAGCCAAACAGTTGAAGCTTTCTTT
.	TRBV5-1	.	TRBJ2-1	CASSLEGLSYNEQFF	TGCGCCAGCAGCTTGGAAGGACTATCCTACAATGAGCAGTTCTTC
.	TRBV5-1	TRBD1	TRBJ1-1	CASSLSTGGAGTEAFF	TGCGCCAGCAGCTTATCGACAGGGGGCGCTGGGACTGAAGCTTTCTTT
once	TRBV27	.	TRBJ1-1	CASSAREQNTEAFF	TGTGCCAGCAGTGCCCGGGAGCAGAACACTGAAGCTTTCTTT
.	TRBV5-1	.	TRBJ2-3	CASSSSPGVTGLSSTDTQYF	TGCGCCAGCAGCTCCTCTCCGGGAGTTACGGGGTTGTCTAGCACAGATACGCAGTATTTT
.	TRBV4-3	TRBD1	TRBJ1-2	CASSQDWSGGDYGYTF	TGCGCCAGCAGCCAAGATTGGTCAGGGGGCGACTATGGCTACACCTTC
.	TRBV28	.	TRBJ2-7	CASRSPGERAGEQYF	TGTGCCAGCAGATCCCCCGGGGAACGGGCGGGAGAGCAGTACTTC
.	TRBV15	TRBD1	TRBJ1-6	CATSRTQGGNSPLHF	TGTGCCACCAGCAGGACACAGGGGGGGAATTCACCCCTCCACTTT
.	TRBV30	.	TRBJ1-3	CAWQVSGNTIYF	TGTGCCTGGCAGGTCTCTGGAAACACCATATATTTT
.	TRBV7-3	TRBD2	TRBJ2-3	CASSFGLAGSTDTQYF	TGTGCCAGCAGCTTCGGGCTAGCGGGGAGCACAGATACGCAGTATTTT
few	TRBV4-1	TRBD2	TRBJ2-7	CASSHGAGGPYEQYF	TGCGCCAGCAGCCATGGGGCGGGGGGCCCTTACGAGCAGTACTTC
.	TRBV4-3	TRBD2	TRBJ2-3	CASSPGLGSADTQYF	TGCGCCAGCAGCCCGGGACTAGGGTCCGCAGATACGCAGTATTTT
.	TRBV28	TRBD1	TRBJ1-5	CASFGTGGFSNQPQHF	TGTGCCAGCTTTGGGACAGGGGGCTTCAGCAATCAGCCCCAGCATTTT
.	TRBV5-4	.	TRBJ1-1	CASSYLTVTEAFF	TGTGCCAGCAGCTATCTAACGGTTACTGAAGCTTTCTTT
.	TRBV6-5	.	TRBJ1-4	CASSYRGSDEKLFF	TGTGCCAGCAGTTACCGGGGGTCCGATGAAAAACTGTTTTTT
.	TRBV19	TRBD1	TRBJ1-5	CASSPPWYQGAGQPQHF	TGTGCCAGTAGTCCCCCTTGGTACCAGGGGGCTGGTCAGCCCCAGCATTTT
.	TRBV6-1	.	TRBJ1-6	CASSEGRGGQGYSPLHF	TGTGCCAGCAGTGAAGGTCGGGGAGGGCAGGGGTATTCACCCCTCCACTTT
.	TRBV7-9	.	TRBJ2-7	CASSRNSEQYF	TGTGCCAGCAGCCGAAACTCCGAGCAGTACTTC
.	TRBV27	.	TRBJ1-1	CASSLGGGGTEAFF	TGTGCCAGCAGTTTAGGGGGGGGTGGAACTGAAGCTTTCTTT
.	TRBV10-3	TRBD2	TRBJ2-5	CAISSGGALVQYF	TGTGCCATTTCTAGCGGGGGGGCCTTAGTACAGTACTTC
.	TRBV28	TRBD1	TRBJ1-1	CASSLSQGLNTEAFF	TGTGCCAGCAGTTTATCACAGGGGCTGAACACTGAAGCTTTCTTT
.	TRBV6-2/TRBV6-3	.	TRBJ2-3	CASSYILGGAADTQYF	TGTGCCAGCAGTTATATTCTGGGGGGGGCTGCAGATACGCAGTATTTT
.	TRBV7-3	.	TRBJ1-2	CASSLRGGGSGYTF	TGTGCCAGCAGCTTAAGAGGCGGCGGTAGTGGCTACACCTTC
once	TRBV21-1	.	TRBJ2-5	CASSPRDRVNQETQYF	TGTGCCAGCAGCCCCCGGGACAGGGTCAACCAAGAGACCCAGTACTTC
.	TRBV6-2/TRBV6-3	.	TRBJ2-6	CASSSGGFDSGANVLTF	TGTGCCAGCAGTTCCGGGGGTTTCGACTCTGGGGCCAACGTCCTGACTTTC
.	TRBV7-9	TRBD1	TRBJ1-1	CASSSQTGVVKEAFF	TGTGCCAGCAGCTCTCAGACAGGGGTCGTGAAGGAAGCTTTCTTT
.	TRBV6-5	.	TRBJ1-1	CASSYVQGWKNTEAFF	TGTGCCAGCAGTTACGTGCAGGGCTGGAAAAACACTGAAGCTTTCTTT
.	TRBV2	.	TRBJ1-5	CATRLGGSSDQPQHF	TGTGCCACCCGGCTGGGGGGGAGTTCGGATCAGCCCCAGCATTTT
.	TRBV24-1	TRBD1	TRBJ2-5	CATSDFMGRTGGLRETQYF	TGTGCCACCAGTGATTTCATGGGCCGTACAGGGGGGTTGAGAGAGACCCAGTACTTC
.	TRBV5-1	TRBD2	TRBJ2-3	CASSLASSGRTDTQYF	TGCGCCAGCAGCTTGGCGTCTAGCGGACGCACAGATACGCAGTATTTT
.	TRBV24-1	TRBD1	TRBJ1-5	CATSGSPGQDDSNQPQHF	TGTGCCACCAGTGGTTCACCGGGACAGGACGATAGCAATCAGCCCCAGCATTTT
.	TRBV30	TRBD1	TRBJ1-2	CAWSRGTGFGYTF	TGTGCCTGGAGCCGGGGGACAGGGTTTGGCTACACCTTC
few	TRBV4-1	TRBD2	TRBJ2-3	CASSPERPGGGDTQYF	TGCGCCAGCAGCCCCGAGCGGCCGGGGGGAGGAGATACGCAGTATTTT
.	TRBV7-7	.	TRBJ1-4	CASSVRLNEKLFF	TGTGCTAGCAGCGTGCGGTTAAATGAAAAACTGTTTTTT
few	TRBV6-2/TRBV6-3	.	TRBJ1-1	CASSRGLSAEAFF	TGTGCCAGCAGTCGTGGGCTGTCGGCTGAAGCTTTCTTT
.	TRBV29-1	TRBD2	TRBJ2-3	CSVIRAGGPTDTQYF	TGCAGCGTTATTAGAGCGGGGGGCCCGACAGATACGCAGTATTTT
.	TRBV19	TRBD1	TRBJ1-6	CASTSFIGQGASPLHF	TGTGCCAGTACCTCGTTCATCGGACAGGGGGCTTCACCCCTCCACTTT
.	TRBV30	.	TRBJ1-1	CAWIKKGTKEAFF	TGTGCCTGGATCAAAAAGGGGACAAAAGAAGCTTTCTTT
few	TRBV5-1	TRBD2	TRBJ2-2	CASSPGLAGTLNTGELFF	TGCGCCAGCAGCCCCGGACTAGCGGGGACCTTGAACACCGGGGAGCTGTTTTTT
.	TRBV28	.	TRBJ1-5	CASSPDSRNQPQHF	TGTGCCAGCAGTCCCGACAGCCGCAATCAGCCCCAGCATTTT